The T cell receptor beta chain under discussion was sequenced for a study of shared clonotypes between healthy human individuals. Overall study: CD4 naive cells filled three plates per donor, CD4 memory three, CD8 naive two and CD8 memory one. Whole-study findings and limits: Between a handful of donors, naive CD4 clonotypes were shared at a level of approximately 5%.

For this clone: The antigen remains unidentified.

Here immunoSEQ multiplex PCR was the method, and the copy in TCRdb shows in-frame clones only, minus some. Among about 800,000 clones listed, 96% were seen once. Naive CD8 cells comprised CD45RO-negative, CCR7-positively selected cells, excluding terminally differentiated effector memory CD45RA+ cells. V was pared by 6 bases and J by 6 bases, with 12 bases of the junction left unmatched. The CDR3 has 15 residues. Per the germline V gene, CDR1 is MNHEY and CDR2 is SMNVEV (reference sequence). This receptor was taken from a man aged 30 to 45 in good health. The sequenced sample was naive CD8+ T cells sorted from blood. This chain uses TRBV27 with TRBJ1-2; 8 bases are shared with TRBD1. The CDR3 spells CASSRYEDRVNGYTF. CDR3 nucleotide sequence: TGTGCCAGCAGCCGATACGAGGACAGGGTCAATGGCTACACCTTC.